Reported below is one TCR beta chain. Its antigen is not known. The data were obtained in a study of T cells in localized non-small cell lung cancer. Study-level points and caveats: Greater blood T cell density accompanied longer overall survival. In adjacent lung, a median roughly 58 of the top 100 tumor clones were found.

Profiling relied on immunoSEQ multiplex PCR, and the TCRdb table lists in-frame clones only, not all of them. Of about 52,000 clones listed, roughly 89% were seen once; the top ten hold over 15%. Trimming took 0 bases from V and 6 from J; bases not matched to a gene: 4. Germline assignment: CDR1 SGHRS and CDR2 YFSETQ. The CDR3 is 14 amino acids. The specimen was peripheral blood, collected before any cancer treatment. The chain combines TRBV5-1 with TRBJ1-2; 8 bases match TRBD1. This TCR came from a male donor older than 55 with stage III squamous cell lung carcinoma. The CDR3 protein is CASSLGQGANGYTF. The CDR3 region has the DNA TGCGCCAGCAGCTTGGGGCAGGGGGCAAATGGCTACACCTTC.